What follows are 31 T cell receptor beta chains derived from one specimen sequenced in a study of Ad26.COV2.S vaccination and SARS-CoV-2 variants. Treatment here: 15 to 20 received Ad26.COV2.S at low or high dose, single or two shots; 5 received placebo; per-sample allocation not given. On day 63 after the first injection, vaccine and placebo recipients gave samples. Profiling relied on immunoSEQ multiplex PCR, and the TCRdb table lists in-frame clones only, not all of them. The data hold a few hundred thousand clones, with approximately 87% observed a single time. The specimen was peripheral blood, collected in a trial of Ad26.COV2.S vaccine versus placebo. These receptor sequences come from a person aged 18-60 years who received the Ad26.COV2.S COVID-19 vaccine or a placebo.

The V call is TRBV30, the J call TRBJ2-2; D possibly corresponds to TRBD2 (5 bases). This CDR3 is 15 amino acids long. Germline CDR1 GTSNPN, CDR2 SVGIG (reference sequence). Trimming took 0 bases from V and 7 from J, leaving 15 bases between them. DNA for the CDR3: TGTGCCTGGAGTGTACCGGGTAGCGTGGGCGGGGAGCTGTTTTTT. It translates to CAWSVPGSVGGELFF.

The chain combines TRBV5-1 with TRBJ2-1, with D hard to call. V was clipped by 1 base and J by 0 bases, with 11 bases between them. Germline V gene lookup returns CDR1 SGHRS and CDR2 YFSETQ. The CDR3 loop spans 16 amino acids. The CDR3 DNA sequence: TGCGCCAGCAGCTTGTCGGGCGGATTCTCCTACAATGAGCAGTTCTTC. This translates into CASSLSGGFSYNEQFF.

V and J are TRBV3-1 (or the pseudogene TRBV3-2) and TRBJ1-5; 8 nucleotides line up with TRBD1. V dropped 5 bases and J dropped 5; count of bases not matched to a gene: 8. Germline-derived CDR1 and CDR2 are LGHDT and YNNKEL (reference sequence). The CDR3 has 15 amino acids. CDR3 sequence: CASSSTGGLDQPQHF. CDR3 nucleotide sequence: TGTGCCAGCAGCAGCACAGGGGGGTTAGATCAGCCCCAGCATTTT.

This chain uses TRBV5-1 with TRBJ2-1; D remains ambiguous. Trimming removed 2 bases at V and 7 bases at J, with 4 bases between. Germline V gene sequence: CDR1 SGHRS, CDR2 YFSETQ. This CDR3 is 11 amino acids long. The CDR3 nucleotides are TGCGCCAGCAGCTTCACGAATGAGCAGTTCTTC. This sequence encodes CASSFTNEQFF.

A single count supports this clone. The chain's CDR3 is CASSESGPSYEQYF. The CDR3, as DNA: TGCGCCAGCAGTGAAAGCGGGCCCTCCTACGAGCAGTACTTC. The rearrangement uses TRBV10-2 and TRBJ2-7; tentative D call: TRBD2 (6 bases). CDR3 size: 14 residues. V dropped 3 bases and J dropped 0 bases, with 9 bases sitting between them. Germline CDR1 and CDR2: WSHSY and SAAADI.

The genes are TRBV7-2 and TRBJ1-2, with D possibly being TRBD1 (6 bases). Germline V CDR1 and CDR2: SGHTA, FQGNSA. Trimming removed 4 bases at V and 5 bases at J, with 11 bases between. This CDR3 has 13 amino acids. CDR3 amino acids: CASSSGQNYGYTF. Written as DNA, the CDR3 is TGTGCCAGCAGCTCTGGACAGAATTATGGCTACACCTTC.

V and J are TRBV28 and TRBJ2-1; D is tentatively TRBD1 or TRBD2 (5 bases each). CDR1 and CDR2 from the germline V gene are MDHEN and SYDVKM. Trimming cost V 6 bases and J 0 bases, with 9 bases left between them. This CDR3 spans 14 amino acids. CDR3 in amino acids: CASRGESSYNEQFF. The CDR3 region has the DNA TGTGCCAGCAGGGGGGAGAGCTCCTACAATGAGCAGTTCTTC.

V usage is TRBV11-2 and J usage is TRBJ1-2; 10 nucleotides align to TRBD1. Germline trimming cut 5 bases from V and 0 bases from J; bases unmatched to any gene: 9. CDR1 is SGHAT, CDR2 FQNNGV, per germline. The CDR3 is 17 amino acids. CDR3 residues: CASSPGQGRRSNYGYTF. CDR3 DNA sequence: TGTGCCAGCAGCCCGGGACAGGGGCGAAGATCTAACTATGGCTACACCTTC.

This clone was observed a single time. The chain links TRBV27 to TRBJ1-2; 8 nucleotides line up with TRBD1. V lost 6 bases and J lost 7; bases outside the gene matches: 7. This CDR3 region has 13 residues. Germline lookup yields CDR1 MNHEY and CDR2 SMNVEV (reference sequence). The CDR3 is CASRRDRGGGYTF. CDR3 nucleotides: TGTGCCAGCAGAAGAGACAGGGGTGGTGGCTACACCTTC.

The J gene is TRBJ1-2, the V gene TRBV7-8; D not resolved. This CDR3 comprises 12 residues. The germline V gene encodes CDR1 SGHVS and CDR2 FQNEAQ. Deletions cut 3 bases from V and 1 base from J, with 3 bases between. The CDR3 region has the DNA TGTGCCAGCAGCTTTGATAACTATGGCTACACCTTC. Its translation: CASSFDNYGYTF.

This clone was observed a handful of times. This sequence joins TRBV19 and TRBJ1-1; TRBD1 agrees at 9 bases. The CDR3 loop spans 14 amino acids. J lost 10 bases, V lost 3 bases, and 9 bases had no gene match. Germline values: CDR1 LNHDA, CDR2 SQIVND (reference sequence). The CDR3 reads CASSMGTGLRGAFF. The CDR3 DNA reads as TGTGCCAGTAGTATGGGGACAGGGTTAAGGGGAGCTTTCTTT.

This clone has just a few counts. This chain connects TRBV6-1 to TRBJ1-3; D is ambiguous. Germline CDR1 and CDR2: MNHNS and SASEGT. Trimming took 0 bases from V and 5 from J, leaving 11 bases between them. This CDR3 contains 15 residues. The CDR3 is CASSEASAYRNTIYF. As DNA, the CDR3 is TGTGCCAGCAGTGAAGCGTCCGCCTACAGAAACACCATATATTTT.

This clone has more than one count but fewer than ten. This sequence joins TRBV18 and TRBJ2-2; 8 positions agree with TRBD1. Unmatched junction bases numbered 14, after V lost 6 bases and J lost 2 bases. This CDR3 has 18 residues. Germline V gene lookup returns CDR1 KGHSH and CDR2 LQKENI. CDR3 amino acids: CASSPDREPSDNTGELFF. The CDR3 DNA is TGTGCCAGCTCGCCGGACAGGGAGCCATCAGACAACACCGGGGAGCTGTTTTTT.

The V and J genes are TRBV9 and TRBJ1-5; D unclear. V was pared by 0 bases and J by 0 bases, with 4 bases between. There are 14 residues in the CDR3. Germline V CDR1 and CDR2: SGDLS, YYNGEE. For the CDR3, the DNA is TGTGCCAGCAGCGTAGCGGCTAGCAATCAGCCCCAGCATTTT. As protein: CASSVAASNQPQHF.

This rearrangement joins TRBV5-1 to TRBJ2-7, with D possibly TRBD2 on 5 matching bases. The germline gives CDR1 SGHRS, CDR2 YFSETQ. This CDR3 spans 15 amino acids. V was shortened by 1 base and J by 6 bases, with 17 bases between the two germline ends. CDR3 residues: CASSLKASSRVEQYF. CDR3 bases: TGCGCCAGCAGCTTGAAGGCTAGCAGCCGCGTCGAGCAGTACTTC.

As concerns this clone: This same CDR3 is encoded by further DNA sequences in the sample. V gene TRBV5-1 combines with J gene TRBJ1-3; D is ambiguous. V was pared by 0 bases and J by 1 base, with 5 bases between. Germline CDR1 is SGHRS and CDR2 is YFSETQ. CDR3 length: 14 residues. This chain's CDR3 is CASSLGGSGNTIYF. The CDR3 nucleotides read TGCGCCAGCAGCTTGGGAGGGTCTGGAAACACCATATATTTT.

The CDR3 DNA reads as TGTGCCAGCTCATCGACAGTTATGGCTTTCTTT. The encoded protein is CASSSTVMAFF. This rearrangement joins TRBV18 to TRBJ1-1; possible D gene TRBD1, 5 bases. CDR3 length: 11 amino acids. Germline V gene sequence: CDR1 KGHSH, CDR2 LQKENI. Deletions cut 5 bases from V and 11 bases from J, with 12 bases between. The whole variable domain, filled in from reference TRBV18 and TRBJ1-1, reads NAGVMQNPRHLVRRRGQEARLRCSPMKGHSHVYWYRQLPEEGLKFMVYLQKENIIDESGMPKERFSAEFPKEGPSILRIQQVVRGDSAAYFCASSSTVMAFFGQGTRLTVV.

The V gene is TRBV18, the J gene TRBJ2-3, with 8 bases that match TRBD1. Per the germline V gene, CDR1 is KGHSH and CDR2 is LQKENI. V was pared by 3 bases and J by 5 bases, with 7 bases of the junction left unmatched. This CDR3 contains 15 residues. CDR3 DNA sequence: TGTGCCAGCTCACCGTCAGGGGGCATGGAAGATACGCAGTATTTT. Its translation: CASSPSGGMEDTQYF. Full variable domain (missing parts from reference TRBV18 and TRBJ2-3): NAGVMQNPRHLVRRRGQEARLRCSPMKGHSHVYWYRQLPEEGLKFMVYLQKENIIDESGMPKERFSAEFPKEGPSILRIQQVVRGDSAAYFCASSPSGGMEDTQYFGPGTRLTVL.

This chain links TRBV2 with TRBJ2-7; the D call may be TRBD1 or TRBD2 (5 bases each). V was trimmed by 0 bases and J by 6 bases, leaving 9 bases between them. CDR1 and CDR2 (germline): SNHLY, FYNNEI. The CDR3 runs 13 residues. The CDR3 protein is CASSEAPGGEQYF. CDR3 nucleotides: TGTGCCAGCAGTGAAGCGCCTGGGGGCGAGCAGTACTTC.

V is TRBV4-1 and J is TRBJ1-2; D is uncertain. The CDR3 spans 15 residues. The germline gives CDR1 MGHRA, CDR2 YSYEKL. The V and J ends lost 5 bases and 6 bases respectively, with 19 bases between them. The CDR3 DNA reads TGCGCCAGCAGCGACCAGTTCCGGGCTCTCCATGGCTACACCTTC. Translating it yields CASSDQFRALHGYTF.

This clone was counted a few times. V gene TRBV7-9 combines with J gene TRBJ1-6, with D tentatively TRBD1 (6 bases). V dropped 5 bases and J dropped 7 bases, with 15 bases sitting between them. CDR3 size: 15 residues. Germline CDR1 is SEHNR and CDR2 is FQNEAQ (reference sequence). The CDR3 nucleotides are TGTGCCAGCAGCCCAAAGGGGGTAGGGAATTCACCCCTCCACTTT. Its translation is CASSPKGVGNSPLHF.

The CDR3 DNA is TGTGCCAGCAGCGCGTCAACTGGCGCAGATACGCAGTATTTT. Protein sequence: CASSASTGADTQYF. The V gene is TRBV9, the J gene TRBJ2-3; D is uncertain. Germline V gene data show CDR1 as SGDLS and CDR2 as YYNGEE. The CDR3 runs to 14 residues. V was pared by 3 bases and J by 4 bases, with 12 bases between.

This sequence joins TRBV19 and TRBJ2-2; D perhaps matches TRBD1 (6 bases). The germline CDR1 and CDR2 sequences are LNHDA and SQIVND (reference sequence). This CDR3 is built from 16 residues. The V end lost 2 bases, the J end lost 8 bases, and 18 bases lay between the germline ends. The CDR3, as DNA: TGTGCCAGTAGTATAAAAGGGACAACCTCCTCAGGGGAGCTGTTTTTT. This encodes CASSIKGTTSSGELFF.

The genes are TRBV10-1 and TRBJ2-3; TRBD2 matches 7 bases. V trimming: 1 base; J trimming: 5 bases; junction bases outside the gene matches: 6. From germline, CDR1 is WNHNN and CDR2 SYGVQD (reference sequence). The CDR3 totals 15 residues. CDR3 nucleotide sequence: TGCGCCAGCAGTGAGTTTGCGGGAGCGGTAGATACGCAGTATTTT. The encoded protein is CASSEFAGAVDTQYF.

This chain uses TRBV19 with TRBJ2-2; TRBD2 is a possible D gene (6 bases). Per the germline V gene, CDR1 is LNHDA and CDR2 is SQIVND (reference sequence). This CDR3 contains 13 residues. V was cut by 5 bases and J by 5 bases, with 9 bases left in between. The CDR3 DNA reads TGTGCCAGTAGTCCACGGGGGACCGGGGAGCTGTTTTTT. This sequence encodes CASSPRGTGELFF.

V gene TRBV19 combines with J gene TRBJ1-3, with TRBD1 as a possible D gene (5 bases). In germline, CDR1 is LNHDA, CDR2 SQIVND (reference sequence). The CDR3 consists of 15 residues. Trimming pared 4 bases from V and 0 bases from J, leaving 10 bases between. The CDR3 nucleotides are TGTGCCAGTAGTACAAACAGGATCTCTGGAAACACCATATATTTT. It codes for CASSTNRISGNTIYF.

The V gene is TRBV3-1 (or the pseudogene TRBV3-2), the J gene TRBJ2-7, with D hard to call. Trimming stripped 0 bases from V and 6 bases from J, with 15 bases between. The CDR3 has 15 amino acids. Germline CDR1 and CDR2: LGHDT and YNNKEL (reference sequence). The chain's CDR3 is CASSQDRRPLGEQYF. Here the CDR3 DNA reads TGTGCCAGCAGCCAAGATAGGAGACCTCTCGGCGAGCAGTACTTC.

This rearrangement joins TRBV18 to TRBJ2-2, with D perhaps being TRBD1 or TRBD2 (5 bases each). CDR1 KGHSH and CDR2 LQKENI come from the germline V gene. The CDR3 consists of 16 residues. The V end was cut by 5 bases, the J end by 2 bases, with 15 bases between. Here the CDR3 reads CASSEGPPQNTGELFF. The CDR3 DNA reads TGTGCCAGCTCAGAGGGACCACCTCAAAACACCGGGGAGCTGTTTTTT.

CDR3 residues: CASSATTGTSGIRDRGEQFF. CDR3 nucleotides: TGTGCCAGCAGCGCCACGACCGGGACTAGCGGTATCCGTGATCGCGGTGAGCAGTTCTTC. The gene calls are TRBV9 and TRBJ2-1, with 11 bases that match TRBD2. The germline gives CDR1 SGDLS, CDR2 YYNGEE. The CDR3 has 20 residues. Trimming took 3 bases from V and 9 from J; bases not matched to a gene: 23.

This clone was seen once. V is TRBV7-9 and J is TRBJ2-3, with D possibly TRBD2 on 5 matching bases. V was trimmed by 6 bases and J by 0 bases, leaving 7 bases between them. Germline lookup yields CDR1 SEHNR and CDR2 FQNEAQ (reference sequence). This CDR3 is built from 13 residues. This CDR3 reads CASRDLSTDTQYF. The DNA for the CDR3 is TGTGCCAGCAGGGACTTGAGCACAGATACGCAGTATTTT.

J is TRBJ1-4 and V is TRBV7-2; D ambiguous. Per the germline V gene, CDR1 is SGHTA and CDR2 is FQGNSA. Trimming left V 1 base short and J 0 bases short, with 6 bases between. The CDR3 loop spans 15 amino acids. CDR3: CASSLDGSTNEKLFF. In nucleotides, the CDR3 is TGTGCCAGCAGCTTAGATGGTTCAACTAATGAAAAACTGTTTTTT.